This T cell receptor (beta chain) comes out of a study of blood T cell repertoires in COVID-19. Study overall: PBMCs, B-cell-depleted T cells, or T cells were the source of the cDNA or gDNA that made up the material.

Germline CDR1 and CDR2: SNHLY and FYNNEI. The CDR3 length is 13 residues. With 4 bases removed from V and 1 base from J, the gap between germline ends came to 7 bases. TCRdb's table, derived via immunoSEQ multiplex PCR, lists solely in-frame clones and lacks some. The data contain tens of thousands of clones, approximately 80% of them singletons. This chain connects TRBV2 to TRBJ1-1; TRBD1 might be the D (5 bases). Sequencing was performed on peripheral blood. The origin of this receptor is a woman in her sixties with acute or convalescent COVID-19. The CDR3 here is CASSGQTNTEAFF. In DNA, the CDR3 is TGTGCCAGCAGTGGACAGACGAACACTGAAGCTTTCTTT. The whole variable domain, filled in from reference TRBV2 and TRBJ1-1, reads EPEVTQTPSHQVTQMGQEVILRCVPISNHLYFYWYRQILGQKVEFLVSFYNNEISEKSEIFDDQFSVERPDGSNFTLKIRSTKLEDSAMYFCASSGQTNTEAFFGQGTRLTVV.